One sample yielded the 9 T cell receptor beta chains listed below, sequenced in a study of T cells in Graves' hyperthyroidism and ophthalmopathy. There were TCR beta CDR3 regions amplified from RNA transcripts. A set of HTBI primers served as the primers for a first-round RT-PCR of the TCR CDR3. Each CDR3 protein gets one entry after TCRdb re-called the multiplex PCR reads with MiXCR. The sample comprises 200,000 to 250,000 distinct CDR3 sequences, roughly 17% of which are singletons, and around 50% rests with the top ten. Sequenced material: blood. The receptors shown here come from a man in his fifties or sixties with Graves' hyperthyroidism.

This clonotype was observed a few times. The rearrangement joins TRBV2 to TRBJ2-5, with TRBD1 matching over 7 bases. The junction had 11 bases not matched to a gene; V was cut back by 6 bases and J by 13 bases. Germline lookup yields CDR1 SNHLY and CDR2 FYNNEI. This CDR3 comprises 12 residues. The CDR3, as DNA: TGTGCCAGCAGGGTTGACAGGGATACTCCGTACTTC. Residues: CASRVDRDTPYF.

Worth noting for this clonotype: This may be a read error: a much more frequent sequence differs by one nucleotide. CDR3 coding DNA: TGTGCCAGCAGCTTAGCGGCCGCAGGATTCATATCCCTGAAGAATAGCAGTCAGCCCCAGCATTTT. Its protein is CASSLAAAGFISLKNSSQPQHF. The chain links TRBV7-2 to TRBJ1-5, with D unclear. There are 22 residues in the CDR3. Germline V gives CDR1 SGHTA, CDR2 FQGNSA. Together with reference TRBV7-2 and TRBJ1-5, the CDR3 gives the full variable domain: GAGVSQSPSNKVTEKGKDVELRCDPISGHTALYWYRQSLGQGLEFLIYFQGNSAPDKSGLPSDRFSAERTGGSVSTLTIQRTQQEDSAVYLCASSLAAAGFISLKNSSQPQHFGDGTRLSIL.

In this sample, this clonotype turned up many times. The genes are TRBV18 and TRBJ2-1; no clear D gene. CDR3 size: 14 residues. The V end lost 1 base, the J end lost 0 bases, and 4 bases lay between the germline ends. Germline loops: CDR1 KGHSH, CDR2 LQKENI. CDR3 amino acids: CASSPRSSYNEQFF. The CDR3 DNA sequence: TGTGCCAGCTCACCACGAAGCTCCTACAATGAGCAGTTCTTC.

This clonotype was seen many times. The chain combines TRBV5-1 with TRBJ1-3; D ambiguous. The V gene lost 4 bases and the J gene lost 10 bases, with 9 bases spanning the gap. Germline CDR1 and CDR2: SGHRS and YFSETQ. This CDR3 contains 11 residues. The CDR3, as DNA: TGCGCCAGCAGCCCCGGCCGAACCATATATTTT. This translates into CASSPGRTIYF.

This chain connects TRBV19 to TRBJ1-1, with TRBD1 matching over 8 bases. Germline V gene data show CDR1 as LNHDA and CDR2 as SQIVND (reference sequence). CDR3 length: 15 residues. J gave up 1 base and V 3 bases, and 4 bases lay outside the gene matches. CDR3 sequence: CASSMRTGTNTEAFF. The CDR3, as DNA: TGTGCCAGTAGTATGAGGACAGGGACGAACACTGAAGCTTTCTTT.

In its sample, this clonotype was seen many times. The chain uses TRBV20-1 and TRBJ2-7; D unclear. Germline V lookup: CDR1 DFQATT, CDR2 SNEGSKA (reference sequence). The CDR3 is 15 amino acids. V lost 2 bases and J lost 0, with 14 bases in between. The CDR3 reads CSARKVRSLSYEQYF. As DNA, the CDR3 is TGCAGTGCTAGAAAGGTGAGGTCCCTCTCCTACGAGCAGTACTTC.

This clonotype was seen at least ten times. The chain has TRBV28 and TRBJ1-5; D gene ambiguous. Germline CDR1 and CDR2: MDHEN and SYDVKM. The CDR3 runs to 13 residues. The ends were cut back, 3 bases at V and 5 bases at J, with 8 bases in the middle. The CDR3 bases are TGTGCCAGCAGTTTGGGCCGATATCAGCCCCAGCATTTT. Encoded protein: CASSLGRYQPQHF. Supplemented by reference TRBV28 and TRBJ1-5, the full variable domain reads DVKVTQSSRYLVKRTGEKVFLECVQDMDHENMFWYRQDPGLGLRLIYFSYDVKMKEKGDIPEGYSVSREKKERFSLILESASTNQTSMYLCASSLGRYQPQHFGDGTRLSIL.

This chain connects TRBV6-1 to TRBJ2-7; D ambiguous. The CDR3 spans 10 residues. The germline V gene encodes CDR1 MNHNS and CDR2 SASEGT. Trimming pared 6 bases from V and 4 bases from J, leaving 4 bases between. In DNA, the CDR3 is TGTGCCAGCAGGCAGTACGAGCAGTACTTC. This sequence encodes CASRQYEQYF.

The gene calls are TRBV7-3 and TRBJ2-3, with no clear D. V lost 1 base, J lost 1 base, and 6 bases lay in between. The CDR3 runs to 14 residues. Germline-derived CDR1 and CDR2 are SGHTA and FQGTGA. The CDR3 reads CASSLIGGTDTQYF. CDR3 nucleotides: TGTGCCAGCAGCTTAATTGGCGGCACAGATACGCAGTATTTT.